Here is one T cell receptor (beta chain) with its context. A much more abundant neighbour one base away suggests this may be a read error. Execution of the assay was at deep level. As processed by the authors: Junction-only sequences produced by ImmunoSEQ had no quality scores, so filtering differed. Profiling relied on immunoSEQ multiplex PCR, and the TCRdb table lists in-frame clones only, not all of them. The V and J calls and clone size are taken from that table; D and trimming were inferred from the DNA. The sample includes 470,000 or so clones, more than 65% of them seen just once. The sample comes from a study of shared clonotypes between healthy human individuals. For the study at large: The study drew on a couple of women and a few men aged 18 to 49 as donors.

CDR1 is SGHTA and CDR2 is FQGNSA in the germline V gene. The V gene lost 2 bases and the J gene lost 10 bases, with 26 bases spanning the gap. The CDR3 extends over 17 amino acids. The specimen sequenced was PBMCs. This rearrangement joins TRBV7-2 to TRBJ2-5; D possibly corresponds to TRBD2 (5 bases). The TCR was taken from a woman aged 40 to 49 in good health. Some clones in this sample may be carry-over from other donors' samples. The CDR3 loop is CASSLYSAPGRSGIQYF. In DNA form, the CDR3 reads TGTGCCAGCAGCTTATATTCGGCCCCTGGGCGCTCGGGGATCCAGTACTTC.